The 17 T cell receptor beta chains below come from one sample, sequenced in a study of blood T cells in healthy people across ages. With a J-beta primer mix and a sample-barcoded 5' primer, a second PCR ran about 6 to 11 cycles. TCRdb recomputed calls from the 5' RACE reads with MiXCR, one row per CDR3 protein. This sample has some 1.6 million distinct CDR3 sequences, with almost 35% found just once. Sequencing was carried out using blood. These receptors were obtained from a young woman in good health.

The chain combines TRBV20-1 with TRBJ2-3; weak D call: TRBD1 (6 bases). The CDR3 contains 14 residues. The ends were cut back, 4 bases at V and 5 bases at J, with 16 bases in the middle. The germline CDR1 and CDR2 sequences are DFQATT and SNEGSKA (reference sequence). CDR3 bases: TGCAGTGCTACCCGACAGGATGGGAAAGATACGCAGTATTTT. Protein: CSATRQDGKDTQYF.

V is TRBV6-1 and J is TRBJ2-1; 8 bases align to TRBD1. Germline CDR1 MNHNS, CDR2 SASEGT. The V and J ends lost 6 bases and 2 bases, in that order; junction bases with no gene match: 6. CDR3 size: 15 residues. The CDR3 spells CASRPGGLTYNEQFF. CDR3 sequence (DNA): TGTGCCAGCAGGCCAGGGGGCCTAACCTACAATGAGCAGTTCTTC.

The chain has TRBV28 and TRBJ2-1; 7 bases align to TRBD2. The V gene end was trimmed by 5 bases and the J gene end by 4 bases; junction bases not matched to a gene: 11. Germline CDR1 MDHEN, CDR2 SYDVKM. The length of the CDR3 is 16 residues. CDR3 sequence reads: CASSGGVRDLYNEQFF. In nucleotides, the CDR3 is TGTGCCAGCAGTGGGGGGGTCCGGGACTTATACAATGAGCAGTTCTTC.

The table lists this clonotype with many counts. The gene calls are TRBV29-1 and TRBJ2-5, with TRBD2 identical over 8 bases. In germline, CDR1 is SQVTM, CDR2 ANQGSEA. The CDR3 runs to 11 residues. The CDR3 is CSTSGGETQYF. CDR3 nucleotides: TGCAGTACTAGCGGTGGGGAGACCCAGTACTTC.

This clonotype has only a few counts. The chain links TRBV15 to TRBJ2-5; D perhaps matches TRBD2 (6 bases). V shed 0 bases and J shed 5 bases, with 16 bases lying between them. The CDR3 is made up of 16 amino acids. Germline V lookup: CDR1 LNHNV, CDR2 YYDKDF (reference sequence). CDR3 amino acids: CATSRDRRGTGETQYF. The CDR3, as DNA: TGTGCCACCAGCAGAGATCGGAGGGGAACGGGGGAGACCCAGTACTTC.

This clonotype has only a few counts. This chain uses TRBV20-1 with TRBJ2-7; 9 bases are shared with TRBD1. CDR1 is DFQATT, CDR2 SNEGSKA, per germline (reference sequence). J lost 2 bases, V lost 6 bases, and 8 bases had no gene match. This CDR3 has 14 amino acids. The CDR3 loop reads CSAPPDRGTYEQYF. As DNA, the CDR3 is TGCAGTGCCCCCCCGGACAGGGGCACCTACGAGCAGTACTTC.

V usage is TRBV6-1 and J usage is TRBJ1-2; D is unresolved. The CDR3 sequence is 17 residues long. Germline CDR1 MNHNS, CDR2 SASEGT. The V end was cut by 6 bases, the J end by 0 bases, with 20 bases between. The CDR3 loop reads CASRRPAGEAANYGYTF. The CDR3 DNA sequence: TGTGCCAGCAGACGTCCGGCAGGCGAGGCTGCTAACTATGGCTACACCTTC.

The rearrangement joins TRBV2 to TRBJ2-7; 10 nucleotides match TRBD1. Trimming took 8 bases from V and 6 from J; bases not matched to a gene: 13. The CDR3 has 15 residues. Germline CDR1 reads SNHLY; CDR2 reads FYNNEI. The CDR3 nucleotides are TGTGCCAGCCGGGACAGGGGAATCCTCACCCGCGAGCAGTACTTC. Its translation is CASRDRGILTREQYF.

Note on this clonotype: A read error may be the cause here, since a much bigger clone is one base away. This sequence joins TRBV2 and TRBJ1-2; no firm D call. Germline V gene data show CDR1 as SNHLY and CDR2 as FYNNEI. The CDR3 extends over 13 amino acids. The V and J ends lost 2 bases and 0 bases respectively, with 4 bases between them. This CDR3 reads CASSEPANYGYTF. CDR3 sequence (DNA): TGTGCCAGCAGTGAACCAGCTAACTATGGCTACACCTTC.

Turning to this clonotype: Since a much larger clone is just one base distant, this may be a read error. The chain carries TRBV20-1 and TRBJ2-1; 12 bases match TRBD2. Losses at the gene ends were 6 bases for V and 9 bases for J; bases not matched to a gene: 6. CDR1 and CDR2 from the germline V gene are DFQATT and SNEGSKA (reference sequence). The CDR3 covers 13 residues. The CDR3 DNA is TGCAGTGCCCTGACTAGCGGGAGAAGTGAGCAGTTCTTC. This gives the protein CSALTSGRSEQFF.

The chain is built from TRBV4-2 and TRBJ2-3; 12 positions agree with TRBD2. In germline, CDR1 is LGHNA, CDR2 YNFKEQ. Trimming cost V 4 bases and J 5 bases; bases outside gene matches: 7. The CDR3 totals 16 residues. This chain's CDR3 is CASSPSLGLAGDTQYF. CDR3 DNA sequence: TGTGCCAGCAGCCCCTCCCTGGGACTAGCGGGAGATACGCAGTATTTT.

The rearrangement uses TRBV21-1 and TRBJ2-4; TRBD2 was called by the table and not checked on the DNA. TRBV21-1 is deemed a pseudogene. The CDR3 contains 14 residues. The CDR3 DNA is TGTGCCAGGGGACTAGCGGGAAATCAAAACATTCAGTACTTC. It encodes CARGLAGNQNIQYF.

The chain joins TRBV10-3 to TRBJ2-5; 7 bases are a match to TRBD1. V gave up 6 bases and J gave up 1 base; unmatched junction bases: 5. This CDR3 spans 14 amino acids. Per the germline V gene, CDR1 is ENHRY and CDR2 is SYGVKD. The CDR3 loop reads CAISTGQSQETQYF. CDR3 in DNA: TGTGCCATCAGCACGGGACAGAGCCAAGAGACCCAGTACTTC.

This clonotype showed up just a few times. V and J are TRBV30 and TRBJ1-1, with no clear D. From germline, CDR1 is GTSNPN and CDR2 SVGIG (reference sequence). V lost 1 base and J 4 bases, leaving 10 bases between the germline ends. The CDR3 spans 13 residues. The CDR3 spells CAWSGGWGTEAFF. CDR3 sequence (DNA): TGTGCCTGGAGTGGGGGTTGGGGCACTGAAGCTTTCTTT.

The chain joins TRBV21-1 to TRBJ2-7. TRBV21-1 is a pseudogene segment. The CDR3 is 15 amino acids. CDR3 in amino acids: CASSKATEQPYEQYF. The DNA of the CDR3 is TGTGCCAGCAGCAAAGCGACAGAACAGCCCTACGAGCAGTACTTC.

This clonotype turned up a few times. The chain's CDR3 is CSVGTPTDEKLFF. In nucleotides, the CDR3 is TGCAGCGTTGGGACTCCTACAGATGAAAAACTGTTTTTT. The V and J genes are TRBV29-1 and TRBJ1-4; D uncertain. Germline CDR1 SQVTM, CDR2 ANQGSEA. The CDR3 has 13 amino acids. V dropped 4 bases and J dropped 6 bases, with 12 bases sitting between them.

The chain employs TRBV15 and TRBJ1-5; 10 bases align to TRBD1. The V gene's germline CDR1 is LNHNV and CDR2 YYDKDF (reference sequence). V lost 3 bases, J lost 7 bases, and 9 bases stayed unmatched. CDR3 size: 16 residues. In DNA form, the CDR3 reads TGTGCCACCAGCAGCTGGACAGGGGGTTTAGGACAGCCCCAGCATTTT. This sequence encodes CATSSWTGGLGQPQHF.